These T cell receptor beta chains were read from a single sample in a study of blood T cell repertoires in COVID-19. Some clones are missing from TCRdb's copy, which holds only in-frame ones; the method was immunoSEQ multiplex PCR. The sample has approximately 36,000 clones, roughly 90% seen once. Sequenced sample: peripheral blood. Receptor source: a man aged 55 to 69 with active or convalescent COVID-19. CDR3s include the opening cysteine and the closing phenylalanine or tryptophan. Fields, in order: V gene, J gene, D gene, CDR3 protein. The D gene is left open where the match is weak.

TRBV2	TRBJ2-7	-	CASLGTGSEQYF
TRBV6-2/TRBV6-3	TRBJ2-3	TRBD2	CASSLGLAASTDTQYF
TRBV19	TRBJ1-3	-	CASRDGGAGDTIYF
TRBV23-1	TRBJ1-6	TRBD1	CASSQWKYTGDNSPLHF
TRBV25-1	TRBJ2-3	-	CASSDSRVLDTQYF
TRBV19	TRBJ1-3	-	CASSTNRASGNTIYF
TRBV9	TRBJ2-7	TRBD2	CASSALAGAGYEQYF
TRBV11-2	TRBJ1-1	TRBD1	CASSLERGQGWTEAFF
TRBV7-2	TRBJ2-7	-	CASSFGAYRTYEQYF
TRBV30	TRBJ2-7	-	CAWSEQGIEQYF
TRBV7-7	TRBJ2-5	TRBD2	CAVLAVETQYF
TRBV7-2	TRBJ1-5	-	CASSQLPGHISNQPQHF
TRBV18	TRBJ2-3	TRBD2	CASSPVAGGPDTQYF
TRBV30	TRBJ2-5	TRBD2	CAASSGGKETQYF
TRBV3-1/TRBV3-2	TRBJ2-3	-	CASSQRGEGDTQYF
TRBV18	TRBJ2-7	TRBD1	CASSPYGQGSNEQYF
TRBV5-1	TRBJ2-3	TRBD2	CASSPLAGATDTQYF
TRBV21-1	TRBJ1-1	-	CASSPRGNTEAFF
TRBV19	TRBJ2-7	-	CASSIPGQLGEQYF
TRBV12-3/TRBV12-4	TRBJ1-6	-	CASSIDRDTPLHF
TRBV9	TRBJ2-7	-	CASSVDGTSSYEQYF
TRBV9	TRBJ2-5	TRBD2	CASSPRAGGTRGETQYF
TRBV12-3/TRBV12-4	TRBJ1-6	-	CASSPRRDSPLHF
TRBV19	TRBJ2-7	-	CASSTTRGGAPYEQYF
TRBV7-5	TRBJ1-2	-	CARSPEVPGTGYGYTF
TRBV7-6	TRBJ2-1	-	CASSLSLYNEQFF
TRBV4-1	TRBJ2-7	-	CASSSRPSSYEQYF
TRBV5-1	TRBJ2-7	-	CASSETSLSYEQYF
TRBV12-1	TRBJ2-7	-	CASSFVLGVEQYF
TRBV5-1	TRBJ2-2	TRBD2	CASSLEPLQAGYGELFF
TRBV4-1	TRBJ2-7	TRBD1	CASSHGQVSSYEQYF
TRBV7-2	TRBJ1-2	-	CASSQGFYGYTF
TRBV20-1	TRBJ2-3	-	CSASARAPSTDTQYF
TRBV6-5	TRBJ1-5	-	CASRAYSNQPQHF
TRBV9	TRBJ2-2	TRBD2	CASSAQTTGTRGTGELFF
TRBV10-2	TRBJ2-7	-	CASSQGLYEQYF
TRBV6-6	TRBJ2-7	-	CASSSPQGYEQYF
TRBV3-1/TRBV3-2	TRBJ1-3	-	CASSLTANSGNTIYF
TRBV4-3	TRBJ2-2	TRBD2	CASSQLSGSLTGELFF
TRBV3-1/TRBV3-2	TRBJ2-3	TRBD2	CASSPRGGLTDTQYF
TRBV5-4	TRBJ2-7	-	CASSGPRDLAYEQYF
TRBV6-5	TRBJ1-1	-	CASGEFYTEAFF
TRBV10-3	TRBJ1-2	-	CAISTDGNGYTF
TRBV11-1	TRBJ2-7	-	CASSLGAGQSYEQYF
TRBV6-5	TRBJ2-5	-	CASRALLGGGETQYF
TRBV12-5	TRBJ2-3	TRBD2	CASGLSGTSGNTQYF
TRBV6-2/TRBV6-3	TRBJ2-7	TRBD2	CASSYPTGGRALSYEQYF
TRBV3-1/TRBV3-2	TRBJ2-7	TRBD1	CASSQGGGTGGQYF
TRBV29-1	TRBJ2-3	TRBD2	CSVVGRATDTQYF
TRBV6-5	TRBJ1-5	TRBD1	CASSSTDRVDQPQHF
TRBV3-1/TRBV3-2	TRBJ1-4	TRBD1	CASSQARGQGNEKLFF
TRBV11-2	TRBJ2-3	TRBD1	CASSSGQGSTDTQYF
TRBV10-1	TRBJ2-7	TRBD1	CASSHGQGIKDEQYF
TRBV11-2	TRBJ2-7	TRBD1	CASSDTGTGVYLAYEQYF
TRBV4-3	TRBJ2-7	-	CASSLGRDNGYEQYF
TRBV7-9	TRBJ2-7	-	CASTYPPGYHEQYF